The entry below gives a single TCR beta chain sequence along with its context. No antigen is known for it. The DNA is omitted, as the CDR3 cannot be located on it reliably, and the CDR3 follows TCRdb's listing. The sample belongs to a study of tumor-infiltrating lymphocytes in primary liver carcinoma (dated by TCRdb to the late 2010s). With respect to the entire study: The five patients, three men and two women aged 30 to 69 years, had hepatocellular carcinoma (four) or combined HCC and intrahepatic cholangiocarcinoma (one). The five patients had tumors of stage T1-T3 N0M0, with maximum diameters ranging from about 4.2 to 11 cm. TCRbeta repertoire sequencing covered approximately 35 specimens from 5 patients: roughly 25 tumor regions, 5 adjacent noncancerous liver tissues and 5 peripheral blood samples. Samples yielded roughly 3.5 to 8 million productive TCRbeta reads; read depth did not differ significantly between tissue types. Technical replicate repertoires showed high reproducibility, with mean shared-clone rates about 0.92 and correlation coefficients above 0.95. The study combined TCRbeta repertoire sequencing, expression microarrays and whole-exome sequencing across five regions of each liver tumor, with adjacent normal tissue and blood. The research as a whole found: Consistent with antigen-driven expansion, pairs of tumor regions showed higher repertoire overlap (mean around 36%) than either tumor-adjacent pairs (roughly 17%) or tumor-blood pairs (about 15%). Only the TCR beta chain was sequenced, so true repertoire diversity is likely underestimated because unpaired alpha chains were not captured. The top 250 clones accounted for a significantly greater share of the repertoire in tumors than in blood (p = 0.039). Bulk unsorted samples precluded comparing CD4+ and CD8+ T cell repertoires. Only 4 to 6 patients were included in the study, and the authors note that the findings should be validated in a larger study.

The CDR3, cysteine through phenylalanine, is 14 amino acids long. Reading the germline V gene gives CDR1 SGHRS and CDR2 YFSETQ. Using a constant-region primer and ProtoScript II reverse transcriptase, TCRbeta-specific cDNA was reverse-transcribed from roughly 500 ng total RNA. The TCRbeta libraries were prepared through three rounds of nested multiplex PCR following a slightly modified ARM-PCR procedure. Each of the first two PCR rounds ran for approximately 10 cycles using multiplex TRBV1-TRBV30 forward primers together with a Cbeta reverse primer. Sample barcodes and Illumina adapters were added in a final 25-cycle PCR with Deep VentR polymerase. Amplicons of 200-500 bp were gel-purified with a QIAquick gel extraction kit before sequencing. TCRbeta amplicons were sequenced on an Illumina HiSeq 2500 with 250-bp paired-end reads. The authors' pipeline ran thus. Trimmomatic v0.33 was used to quality-trim the reads, and FLASH v1.2.11 was used to merge paired reads so that full CDR3 sequences could be recovered. MiGEC v1.2.1b assigned V, D and J germline segments to the rearranged TCRbeta sequences. Clonotype statistics, along with Shannon-Wiener diversity indices, were calculated using VDJtools v1.0.0. To reduce sampling bias, subsequent analyses other than the diversity analysis used only the 250 most abundant clonotypes in each sample. TCRdb cleaned the public reads at Q25 with fastp, built clones with MiXCR and kept in-frame beta chains. Rows with one shared CDR3 protein collapse into an entry with the most common genes and DNA. What appears here as the V and J calls and clone size reflects TCRdb's work, not the paper's. This sample has 85,000 to 100,000 distinct CDR3 sequences in its table, and less than 70% of those were observed once. Around 26% of the sample lies in the top ten.

Without any cell sorting, total RNA and DNA were co-extracted from about 20-30 mg of bulk tissue using the AllPrep DNA/RNA mini kit. Between November 2015 and March 2016, about 5 patients in China with histopathologically diagnosed primary liver carcinoma had surgical resection. Patients had chronic HBV infection and were treatment-naive at sampling. Fresh tumor and adjacent tissue pieces were bisected; one half was stored in RNAlater at -80°C, the other sent for histology. Sequences were obtained from tumor-adjacent normal liver tissue. The sequence links TRBV5-1 to TRBJ1-1. This receptor was identified in a man aged 35 to 55 with primary liver carcinoma and hepatitis B virus infection. The CDR3 here reads CASSWGVGNPDGFF.